Listed below are T cell receptor beta chains from one sample, sequenced in a study of T cells after yellow fever vaccination. From the 5' RACE reads, TCRdb called clonotypes with MiXCR, one entry per CDR3 protein. The table lists approximately 250,000 distinct CDR3 sequences, less than 7.5% of them singletons. The sequencing here drew on CD4+ T cells sorted from PBMCs, taken on the day of the yellow fever booster vaccination. Receptor source: a man aged 25 to 40 who received the YFV17D yellow fever vaccine. CDR3s include the opening cysteine and the closing phenylalanine or tryptophan. The D gene is left open where the match is weak. Only some rows state a clone size, as once, few, many or a class for expanded clones.

d_gene,abundance,v_gene,len,j_gene,CDR3nt,CDR3aa
.,few,TRBV12-3/TRBV12-4,13,TRBJ2-5,TGTGCCAGCAGACGGGACTTGAAAGAGACCCAGTACTTC,CASRRDLKETQYF
.,many,TRBV2,16,TRBJ2-3,TGTGCCAGCAGTGAATTGGGCCCCCCCAACCCAGATACGCAGTATTTT,CASSELGPPNPDTQYF
.,.,TRBV3-1,13,TRBJ1-5,TGTGCCAGCAGCCCCCTACAGGGTCAGCCCCAGCATTTT,CASSPLQGQPQHF
.,.,TRBV27,17,TRBJ2-6,TGTGCCAGCAGTGACCAGGTTAGAGCCTCGGGGGCCAACGTCCTGACTTTC,CASSDQVRASGANVLTF
.,few,TRBV5-1,19,TRBJ2-2,TGCGCCAGCAGCTTGGCTTTGGTCGGGAAGCTTAAGAACACCGGGGAGCTGTTTTTT,CASSLALVGKLKNTGELFF
.,.,TRBV7-2,14,TRBJ2-7,TGTGCCAGCAGCTCGAAACTCCCCCCCTACGAGCAGTACTTC,CASSSKLPPYEQYF
.,many,TRBV20-1,14,TRBJ1-5,TGCAGTGCCTACAGGGCATATAGCAATCAGCCCCAGCATTTT,CSAYRAYSNQPQHF
.,few,TRBV14,13,TRBJ2-2,TGTGCCAGCAGCCTCCAGCTCACCGGGGAGCTGTTTTTT,CASSLQLTGELFF
TRBD2,few,TRBV20-1,14,TRBJ2-7,TGCAGTGCTAGAGTTAGCGGGAGGGCCTGGGAGCAGTACTTC,CSARVSGRAWEQYF
.,.,TRBV12-3/TRBV12-4,14,TRBJ1-1,TGTGCCAGCAGCTGGGGGGGCTCGAACACTGAAGCTTTCTTT,CASSWGGSNTEAFF
.,many,TRBV11-1,15,TRBJ2-7,TGTGCCAGCAGCCTACAGGGAAGGGTGTCCTACGAGCAGTACTTC,CASSLQGRVSYEQYF
TRBD2,many,TRBV5-1,15,TRBJ2-5,TGCGCCAGCAGCTTGGTGTTAGCGGGAGAAGAGACCCAGTACTTC,CASSLVLAGEETQYF
TRBD1,many,TRBV12-3/TRBV12-4,14,TRBJ2-2,TGTGCCAGCAGTTCCACAGGGGTGGTGGGGGAGCTGTTTTTT,CASSSTGVVGELFF
TRBD1,.,TRBV19,15,TRBJ1-5,TGTGCCAGTTCAGACAGGGACTATAGCAATCAGCCCCAGCATTTT,CASSDRDYSNQPQHF
.,few,TRBV18,16,TRBJ2-1,TGTGCCAGCTCACCACCGATTAAACACTCCTACAATGAGCAGTTCTTC,CASSPPIKHSYNEQFF
.,many,TRBV24-1,13,TRBJ2-5,TGTGCCACCGCGTTGGGGGCTCAAGAGACCCAGTACTTC,CATALGAQETQYF
TRBD2,few,TRBV6-1,16,TRBJ2-5,TGTGCCAGCAGTGAAAGGGGCGGGAGGGGAGCCAAGACCCAGTACTTC,CASSERGGRGAKTQYF
.,.,TRBV3-1,15,TRBJ1-2,TGTGCCAGCAGCCAAGATGCACAGGGACTCTATGGCTACACCTTC,CASSQDAQGLYGYTF
.,few,TRBV5-1,13,TRBJ2-3,TGCGCCAGCAGCTACTCCGGTGGGGATACGCAGTATTTT,CASSYSGGDTQYF
.,.,TRBV12-3/TRBV12-4,12,TRBJ2-7,TGTGCCAGCAGTTTAGAGTCTCTCCAGCAGTACTTC,CASSLESLQQYF
.,many,TRBV7-3,16,TRBJ2-1,TGTGCCAGCAGCTTATATCCGGGAGCTTCGTACAATGAGCAGTTCTTC,CASSLYPGASYNEQFF
.,few,TRBV12-3/TRBV12-4,17,TRBJ2-6,TGTGCCAGCAGCCCCCGGACAGTCAGCTCTGGGGCCAACGTCCTGACTTTC,CASSPRTVSSGANVLTF
.,.,TRBV3-1,14,TRBJ2-7,TGTGCCAGCAGCCAACAGGGCTTGAGGCTCGAGCAGTACTTC,CASSQQGLRLEQYF
.,many,TRBV7-9,14,TRBJ2-1,TGTGCCAGCAGCTTAGCCACAGGGAACAATGAGCAGTTCTTC,CASSLATGNNEQFF
.,.,TRBV24-1,13,TRBJ2-7,TGTGCCACCAGTGATCCCCCAGGGTTCGCGCAGTACTTC,CATSDPPGFAQYF
TRBD1,few,TRBV4-3,16,TRBJ2-2,TGCGCCAGCAGCCCCCGCTCAGGGGGCAGCACCGGGGAGCTGTTTTTT,CASSPRSGGSTGELFF
.,.,TRBV7-8,14,TRBJ2-3,TGTGCCAGCAGCTTCGACCTACAACGGGGTACGCAGTATTTT,CASSFDLQRGTQYF
.,few,TRBV7-9,11,TRBJ2-1,TGTGCCAGCAGTCAACGCTATGAGCAGTTCTTC,CASSQRYEQFF
TRBD1,.,TRBV7-3,15,TRBJ2-2,TGTGCCAGCAGCCGGTGGACAGGGAACACCGGGGAGCTGTTTTTT,CASSRWTGNTGELFF
.,many,TRBV7-9,15,TRBJ1-4,TGTGCCAGCAGCCTAGCGGCAGGGACTAATGAAAAACTGTTTTTT,CASSLAAGTNEKLFF
.,many,TRBV5-1,15,TRBJ2-1,TGCGCCAGCAGCTTGGAGGGCCTGGCCTACAATGAGCAGTTCTTC,CASSLEGLAYNEQFF
.,few,TRBV18,13,TRBJ2-5,TGTGCCAGCTCACCACAAAGGGAAGAGACCCAGTACTTC,CASSPQREETQYF
.,few,TRBV5-4,14,TRBJ2-5,TGTGCCAGCAGCCTGGTTCCGGGAATCGAGACCCAGTACTTC,CASSLVPGIETQYF
TRBD2,.,TRBV6-1,14,TRBJ2-5,TGTGCCAGCAGACTAGCGGGAGACCGGGGAGCCCAGTACTTC,CASRLAGDRGAQYF
TRBD1,few,TRBV12-3/TRBV12-4,15,TRBJ2-1,TGTGCCAGCAGTTACCTGGACAGGGTTGCGGCTAGCGTTTTCTTC,CASSYLDRVAASVFF
TRBD2,many,TRBV5-1,17,TRBJ2-1,TGCGCCAGCAGCCGAGGGCCTAGCGGGATATCCTACAATGAGCAGTTCTTC,CASSRGPSGISYNEQFF
.,few,TRBV6-5,13,TRBJ2-5,TGTGCCAGCAGTTACGGGGTGGGTGAGACCCAGTACTTC,CASSYGVGETQYF
.,many,TRBV12-3/TRBV12-4,14,TRBJ1-1,TGTGCCAGCAGTTTATTTGGGGGCTACACTGAAGCTTTCTTT,CASSLFGGYTEAFF
.,many,TRBV5-1,16,TRBJ1-1,TGCGCCAGCAGCGTCCGGGACACAACACTGAACACTGAAGCTTTCTTT,CASSVRDTTLNTEAFF
.,many,TRBV27,13,TRBJ1-1,TGTGCCAGCAGTTTACGACTGGCCGCTGAAGCTTTCTTT,CASSLRLAAEAFF
.,.,TRBV12-3/TRBV12-4,15,TRBJ2-2,TGTGCCAGCACGCAGGGTGCATGGGGCACCGGGGAGCTGTTTTTT,CASTQGAWGTGELFF
TRBD2,.,TRBV7-2,16,TRBJ2-3,TGTGCCAGCAGCTTAGGAGGGGGACTAGCGGGATATACGCAGTATTTT,CASSLGGGLAGYTQYF
.,.,TRBV5-1,14,TRBJ1-1,TGCGCCAGCAGCTTCGGGGGGACGGCCACTGAAGCTTTCTTT,CASSFGGTATEAFF
.,few,TRBV2,14,TRBJ2-5,TGTGCCAGCACCTGGGGTGGGTCTGTGGAGACCCAGTACTTC,CASTWGGSVETQYF
.,many,TRBV29-1,14,TRBJ2-7,TGCAGCGTTGTTCTGGGGTGGCAGTCCTACGAGCAGTACTTC,CSVVLGWQSYEQYF
TRBD1,many,TRBV5-1,13,TRBJ2-7,TGCGCCAGCAGCAGGGGACAGACCTACGAGCAGTACTTC,CASSRGQTYEQYF
TRBD2,.,TRBV4-2,17,TRBJ2-7,TGTGCCAGCAGCAAAGGACTAGCGGGAGAGGGTTACTACGAGCAGTACTTC,CASSKGLAGEGYYEQYF
.,few,TRBV27,16,TRBJ1-4,TGTGCCAGCAGTTTATATTCAGGGGCAACTAATGAAAAACTGTTTTTT,CASSLYSGATNEKLFF